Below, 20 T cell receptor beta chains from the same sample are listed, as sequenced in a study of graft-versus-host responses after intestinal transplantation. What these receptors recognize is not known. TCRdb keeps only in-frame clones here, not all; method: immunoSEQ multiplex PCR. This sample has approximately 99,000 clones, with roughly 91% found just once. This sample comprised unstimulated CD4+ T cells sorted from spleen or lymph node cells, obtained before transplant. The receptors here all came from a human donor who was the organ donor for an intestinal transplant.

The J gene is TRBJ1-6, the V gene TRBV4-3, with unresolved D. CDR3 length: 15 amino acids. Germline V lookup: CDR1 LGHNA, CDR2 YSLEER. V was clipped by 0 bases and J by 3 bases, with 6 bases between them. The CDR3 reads CASSQERDYNSPLHF. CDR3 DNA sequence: TGCGCCAGCAGCCAAGAGCGAGACTATAATTCACCCCTCCACTTT.

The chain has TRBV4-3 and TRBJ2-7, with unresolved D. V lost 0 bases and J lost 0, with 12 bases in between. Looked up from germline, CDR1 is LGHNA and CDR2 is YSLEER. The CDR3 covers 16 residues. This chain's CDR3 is CASSQDLRRSSYEQYF. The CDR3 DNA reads TGCGCCAGCAGCCAAGATCTAAGGCGGAGCTCCTACGAGCAGTACTTC.

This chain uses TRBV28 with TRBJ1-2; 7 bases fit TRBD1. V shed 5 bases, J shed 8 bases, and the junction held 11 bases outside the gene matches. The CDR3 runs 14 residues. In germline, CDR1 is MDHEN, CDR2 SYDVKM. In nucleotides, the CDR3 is TGTGCCAGCAGTCCGGACAGGATAACTATGGGCTACACCTTC. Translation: CASSPDRITMGYTF.

The CDR3 DNA reads TGTGCCAGCAGCCCAGCGATGTTTAATGAAAAACTGTTTTTT. Its translation: CASSPAMFNEKLFF. The chain employs TRBV6-5 and TRBJ1-4; D call uncertain. This CDR3 is built from 14 residues. The V gene lost 6 bases and the J gene lost 4 bases, with 12 bases spanning the gap. Germline assignment: CDR1 MNHEY and CDR2 SVGAGI.

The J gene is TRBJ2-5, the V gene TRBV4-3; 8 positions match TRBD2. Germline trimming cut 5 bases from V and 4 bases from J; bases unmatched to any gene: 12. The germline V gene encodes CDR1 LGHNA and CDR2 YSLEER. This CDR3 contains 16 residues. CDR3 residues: CASSGYSGAGGETQYF. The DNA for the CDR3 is TGCGCCAGCAGCGGGTATAGCGGGGCCGGGGGAGAGACCCAGTACTTC.

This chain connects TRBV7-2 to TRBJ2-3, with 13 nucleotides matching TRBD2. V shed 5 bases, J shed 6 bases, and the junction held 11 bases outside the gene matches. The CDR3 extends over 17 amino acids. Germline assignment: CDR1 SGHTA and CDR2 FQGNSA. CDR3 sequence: CASSAHPGLAGRDTQYF. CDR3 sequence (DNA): TGTGCCAGCAGCGCCCACCCGGGACTAGCGGGAAGGGATACGCAGTATTTT.

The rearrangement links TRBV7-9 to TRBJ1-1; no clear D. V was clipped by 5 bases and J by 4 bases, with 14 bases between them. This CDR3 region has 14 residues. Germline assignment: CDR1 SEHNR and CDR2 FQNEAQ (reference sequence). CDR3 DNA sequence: TGTGCCAGCAGCATTGAGTTAGCGAGCACTGAAGCTTTCTTT. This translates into CASSIELASTEAFF. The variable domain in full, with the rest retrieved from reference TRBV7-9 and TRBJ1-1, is DTGVSQNPRHKITKRGQNVTFRCDPISEHNRLYWYRQTLGQGPEFLTYFQNEAQLEKSRLLSDRFSAERPKGSFSTLEIQRTEQGDSAMYLCASSIELASTEAFFGQGTRLTVV.

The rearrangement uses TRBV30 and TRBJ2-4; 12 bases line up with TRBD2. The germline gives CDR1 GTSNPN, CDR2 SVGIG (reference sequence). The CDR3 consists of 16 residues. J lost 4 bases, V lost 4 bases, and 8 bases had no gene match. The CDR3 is CAWTSGGAVSKNIQYF. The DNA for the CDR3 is TGTGCCTGGACTAGCGGGGGGGCCGTTTCAAAAAACATTCAGTACTTC.

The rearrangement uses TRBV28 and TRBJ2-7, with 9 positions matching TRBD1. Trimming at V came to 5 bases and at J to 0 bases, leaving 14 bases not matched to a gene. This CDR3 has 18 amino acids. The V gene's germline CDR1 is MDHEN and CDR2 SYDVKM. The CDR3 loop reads CASSTPGQGTPSSYEQYF. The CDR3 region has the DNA TGTGCCAGCAGTACTCCGGGACAGGGTACTCCCAGCTCCTACGAGCAGTACTTC.

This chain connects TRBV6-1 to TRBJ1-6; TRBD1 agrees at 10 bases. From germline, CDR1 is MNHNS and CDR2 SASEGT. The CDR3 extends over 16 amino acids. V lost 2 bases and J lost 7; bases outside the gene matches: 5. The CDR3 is CASSEPPGQGNSPLHF. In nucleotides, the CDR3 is TGTGCCAGCAGTGAACCCCCGGGACAGGGGAATTCACCCCTCCACTTT.

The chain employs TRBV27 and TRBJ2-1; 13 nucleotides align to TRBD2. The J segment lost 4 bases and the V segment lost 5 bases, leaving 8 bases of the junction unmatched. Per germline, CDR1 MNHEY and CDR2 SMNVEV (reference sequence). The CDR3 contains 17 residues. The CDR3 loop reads CASSPRTSGGLYNEQFF. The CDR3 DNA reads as TGTGCCAGCAGTCCCAGGACTAGCGGGGGATTGTACAATGAGCAGTTCTTC.

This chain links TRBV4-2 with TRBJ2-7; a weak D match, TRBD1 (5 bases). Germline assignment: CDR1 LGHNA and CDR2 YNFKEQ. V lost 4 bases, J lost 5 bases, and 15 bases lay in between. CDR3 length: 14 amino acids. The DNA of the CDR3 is TGTGCCAGCAGCCGAACAGGCTCTGAGAACGAGCAGTACTTC. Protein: CASSRTGSENEQYF.

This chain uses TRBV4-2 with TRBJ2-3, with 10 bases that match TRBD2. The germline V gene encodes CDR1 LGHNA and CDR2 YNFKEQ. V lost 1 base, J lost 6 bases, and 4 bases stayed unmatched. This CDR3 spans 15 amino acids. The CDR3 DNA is TGTGCCAGCAGCCAAGGCCTAGCGGGGGATGATACGCAGTATTTT. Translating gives CASSQGLAGDDTQYF.

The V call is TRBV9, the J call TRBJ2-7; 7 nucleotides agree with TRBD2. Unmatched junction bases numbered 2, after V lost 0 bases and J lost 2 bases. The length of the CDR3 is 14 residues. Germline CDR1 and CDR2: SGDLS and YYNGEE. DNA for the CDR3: TGTGCCAGCAGCGTAGGTGGGGGGGCCTACGAGCAGTACTTC. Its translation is CASSVGGGAYEQYF.

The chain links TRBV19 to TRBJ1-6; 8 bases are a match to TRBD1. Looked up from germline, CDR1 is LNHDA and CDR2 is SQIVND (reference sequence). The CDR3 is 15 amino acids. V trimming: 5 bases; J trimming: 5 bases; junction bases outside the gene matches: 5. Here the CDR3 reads CASSARDRNNSPLHF. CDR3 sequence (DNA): TGTGCCAGTAGTGCCCGGGACAGGAATAATTCACCCCTCCACTTT. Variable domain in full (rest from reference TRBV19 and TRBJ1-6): DGGITQSPKYLFRKEGQNVTLSCEQNLNHDAMYWYRQDPGQGLRLIYYSQIVNDFQKGDIAEGYSVSREKKESFPLTVTSAQKNPTAFYLCASSARDRNNSPLHFGNGTRLTVT.

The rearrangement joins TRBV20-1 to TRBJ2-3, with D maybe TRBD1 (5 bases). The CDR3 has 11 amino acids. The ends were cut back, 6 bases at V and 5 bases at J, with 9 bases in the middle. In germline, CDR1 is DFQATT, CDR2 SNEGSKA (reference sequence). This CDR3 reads CSARVGDTQYF. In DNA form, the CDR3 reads TGCAGTGCCAGGGTGGGAGATACGCAGTATTTT.

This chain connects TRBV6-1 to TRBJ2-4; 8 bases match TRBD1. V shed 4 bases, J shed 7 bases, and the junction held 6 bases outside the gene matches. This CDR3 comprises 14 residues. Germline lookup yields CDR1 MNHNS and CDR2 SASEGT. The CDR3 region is CASSGYRGLNIQYF. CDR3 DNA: TGTGCCAGCAGTGGATACAGGGGGTTGAACATTCAGTACTTC.

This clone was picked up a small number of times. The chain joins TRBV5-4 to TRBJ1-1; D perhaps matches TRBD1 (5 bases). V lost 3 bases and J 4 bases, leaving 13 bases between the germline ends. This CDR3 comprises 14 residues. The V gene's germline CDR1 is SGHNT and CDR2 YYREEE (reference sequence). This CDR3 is CASSWGDGLTEAFF. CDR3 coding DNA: TGTGCCAGCAGCTGGGGGGACGGTCTCACTGAAGCTTTCTTT.

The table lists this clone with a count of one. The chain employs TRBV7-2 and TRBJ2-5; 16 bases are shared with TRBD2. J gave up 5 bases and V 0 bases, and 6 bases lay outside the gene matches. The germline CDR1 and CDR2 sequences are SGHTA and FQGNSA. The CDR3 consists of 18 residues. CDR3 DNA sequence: TGTGCCAGCAGCTTAGCTGGGACTAGCGGGGGGGCCCGGGAGACCCAGTACTTC. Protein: CASSLAGTSGGARETQYF.

CDR3 sequence (DNA): TGTGCCAGCAGCCGACAGGGGGGGAGCTCCTACGAGCAGTACTTC. It codes for CASSRQGGSSYEQYF. The chain is built from TRBV7-3 and TRBJ2-7, with 9 bases that match TRBD1. Trimming removed 5 bases from V and 0 bases from J; junction bases left unmatched: 5. CDR1 is SGHTA and CDR2 is FQGTGA in the germline V gene. This CDR3 has 15 amino acids.